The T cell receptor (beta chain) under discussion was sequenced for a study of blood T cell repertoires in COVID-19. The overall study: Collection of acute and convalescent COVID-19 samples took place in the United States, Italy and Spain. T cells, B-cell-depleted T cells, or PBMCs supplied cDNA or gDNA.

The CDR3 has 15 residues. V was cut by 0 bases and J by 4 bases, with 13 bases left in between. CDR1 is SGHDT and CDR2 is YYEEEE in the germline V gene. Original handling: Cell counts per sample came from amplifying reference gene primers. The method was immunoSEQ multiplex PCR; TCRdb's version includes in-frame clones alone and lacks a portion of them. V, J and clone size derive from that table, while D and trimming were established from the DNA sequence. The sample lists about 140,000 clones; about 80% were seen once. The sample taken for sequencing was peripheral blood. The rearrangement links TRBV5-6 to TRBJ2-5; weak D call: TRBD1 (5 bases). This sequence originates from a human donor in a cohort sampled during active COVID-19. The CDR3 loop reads CASSLAGSDGETQYF. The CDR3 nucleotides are TGTGCCAGCAGCTTGGCAGGGTCGGACGGAGAGACCCAGTACTTC.